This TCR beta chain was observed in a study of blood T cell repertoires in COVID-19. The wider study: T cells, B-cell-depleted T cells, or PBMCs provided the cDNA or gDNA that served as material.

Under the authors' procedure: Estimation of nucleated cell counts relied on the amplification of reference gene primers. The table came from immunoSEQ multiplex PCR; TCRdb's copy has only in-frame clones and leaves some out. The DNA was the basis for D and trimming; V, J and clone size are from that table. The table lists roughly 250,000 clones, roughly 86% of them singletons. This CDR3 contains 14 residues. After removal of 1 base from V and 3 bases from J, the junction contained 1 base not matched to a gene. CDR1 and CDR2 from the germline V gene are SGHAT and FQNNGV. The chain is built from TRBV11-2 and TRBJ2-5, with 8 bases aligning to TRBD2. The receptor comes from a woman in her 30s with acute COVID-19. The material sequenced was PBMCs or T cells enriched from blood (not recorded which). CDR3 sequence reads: CASSLGAGEETQYF. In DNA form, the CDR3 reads TGTGCCAGCAGCTTAGGAGCGGGGGAAGAGACCCAGTACTTC.